These T cell receptor beta chains were read from a single sample in a study of T cell responses to AZD1222 COVID-19 vaccine. The table came from immunoSEQ multiplex PCR; TCRdb's copy has only in-frame clones and leaves some out. This table has some 120,000 clones, roughly 84% appearing once. Sample: peripheral blood, taken on day 0 of AZD1222 vaccination. These receptors were taken from an adult in good health. Both conserved end residues are part of each CDR3. D genes are given only for firm matches. Rows give clone size only sometimes, using once, few, many, or a class for an expanded clone.

d_gene	v_gene	abundance	j_gene	CDR3aa	CDR3nt
.	TRBV24-1	.	TRBJ1-5	CATSDPGRAGQPQHF	TGTGCCACCAGTGACCCTGGGAGGGCCGGGCAGCCCCAGCATTTT
.	TRBV23-1	.	TRBJ1-6	CASSQSSGFYNSPLHF	TGCGCCAGCAGTCAATCAAGCGGGTTCTATAATTCACCCCTCCACTTT
.	TRBV12-3/TRBV12-4	.	TRBJ2-7	CASSTGYGEQYF	TGTGCCAGCAGCACAGGGTACGGCGAGCAGTACTTC
.	TRBV5-1	.	TRBJ1-6	CASSLEGLQGSYNSPLHF	TGCGCCAGCAGCCTAGAGGGCCTTCAGGGCTCCTATAATTCACCCCTCCACTTT
.	TRBV5-5	.	TRBJ2-3	CASSLNTAIISSDTQYF	TGTGCCAGCAGCTTGAATACGGCTATTATTTCCTCAGATACGCAGTATTTT
TRBD1	TRBV7-8	.	TRBJ1-1	CASSLAGQGDEAFF	TGTGCCAGCAGCTTAGCGGGACAGGGAGATGAAGCTTTCTTT
TRBD2	TRBV20-1	.	TRBJ2-3	CSASRAGGLRGADTQYF	TGCAGTGCTAGTCGAGCGGGGGGCCTTAGGGGGGCAGATACGCAGTATTTT
.	TRBV11-2	.	TRBJ1-4	CASSPINEKLFF	TGTGCCAGCAGCCCCATTAATGAAAAACTGTTTTTT
.	TRBV7-9	.	TRBJ1-2	CASSPTANYGYTF	TGTGCCAGCAGCCCAACAGCAAACTATGGCTACACCTTC
TRBD1	TRBV9	.	TRBJ1-1	CASSALTGETEAFF	TGTGCCAGCAGCGCACTAACAGGGGAGACTGAAGCTTTCTTT
.	TRBV4-2	.	TRBJ2-1	CASSQPGSSYNEQFF	TGTGCCAGCAGCCAACCCGGGAGCTCCTACAATGAGCAGTTCTTC
.	TRBV6-1	once	TRBJ2-7	CASSEAGASYEQYF	TGTGCCAGCAGTGAAGCAGGCGCCTCCTACGAGCAGTACTTC
.	TRBV19	.	TRBJ1-5	CASSIPLGEKPQHF	TGTGCCAGTAGTATTCCTTTGGGCGAGAAGCCCCAGCATTTT
TRBD1	TRBV18	.	TRBJ1-1	CASSPGQGNTEAFF	TGTGCCAGCTCCCCGGGACAGGGTAACACTGAAGCTTTCTTT
.	TRBV6-5	few	TRBJ1-1	CASRRGFDTEAFF	TGTGCCAGCAGGAGGGGGTTCGACACTGAAGCTTTCTTT
.	TRBV28	.	TRBJ1-5	CASSPRQGSYSNQPQHF	TGTGCCAGCAGCCCCCGCCAGGGCAGTTATAGCAATCAGCCCCAGCATTTT
TRBD2	TRBV5-1	.	TRBJ2-1	CASSKRLAENEQFF	TGCGCCAGCAGCAAGAGACTAGCGGAAAATGAGCAGTTCTTC
TRBD2	TRBV5-1	.	TRBJ2-3	CASSPGTSGKYTDTQYF	TGCGCCAGCAGCCCCGGGACTAGCGGGAAGTACACAGATACGCAGTATTTT
.	TRBV5-1	.	TRBJ1-1	CASSFHRNTEAFF	TGCGCCAGCAGCTTCCATAGGAACACTGAAGCTTTCTTT
.	TRBV7-9	.	TRBJ1-2	CASSLGAGGLGYTF	TGTGCCAGCAGCTTAGGGGCCGGGGGGCTTGGCTACACCTTC
.	TRBV3-1/TRBV3-2	.	TRBJ1-2	CASSQDLGLSGYTF	TGTGCCAGCAGCCAAGATCTGGGTCTCTCGGGCTACACCTTC
TRBD2	TRBV7-9	.	TRBJ2-1	CASNGLAGEYNEQFF	TGTGCCAGCAACGGACTAGCGGGGGAGTACAATGAGCAGTTCTTC
.	TRBV7-2	.	TRBJ2-5	CASSLARRGQTQYF	TGTGCCAGCAGCTTAGCGCGTCGCGGACAGACCCAGTACTTC
.	TRBV6-5	.	TRBJ2-2	CASRTGTLSGELFF	TGTGCCAGCAGGACGGGGACCCTCTCCGGGGAGCTGTTTTTT
TRBD1	TRBV10-3	.	TRBJ2-7	CAISTGTAQSYEQYF	TGTGCCATCAGTACCGGGACAGCCCAATCCTACGAGCAGTACTTC
TRBD1	TRBV18	once	TRBJ1-2	CASSPGDRVEPYTF	TGTGCCAGCTCACCGGGGGACAGGGTGGAACCCTACACCTTC
.	TRBV6-5	.	TRBJ1-2	CASRPGTDYGYTF	TGTGCCAGCAGGCCCGGGACCGATTATGGCTACACCTTC
TRBD2	TRBV7-2	.	TRBJ2-1	CASSLVTQTSGGNNEQFF	TGTGCCAGCAGCTTAGTAACACAGACTAGCGGGGGGAACAATGAGCAGTTCTTC
.	TRBV5-4	.	TRBJ1-1	CASSGGGDYTEAFF	TGTGCCAGCAGCGGGGGTGGGGACTACACTGAAGCTTTCTTT
TRBD1	TRBV5-4	.	TRBJ1-4	CASSSQGQGAEKLFF	TGTGCCAGCAGCTCCCAAGGACAGGGGGCTGAAAAACTGTTTTTT
TRBD2	TRBV11-2	.	TRBJ2-7	CASSLASGTYEQYF	TGTGCCAGCAGCTTGGCTAGCGGGACCTACGAGCAGTACTTC
TRBD2	TRBV4-1	.	TRBJ2-3	CASSQLTSDPPDTQYF	TGCGCCAGCAGCCAACTGACTAGCGATCCTCCAGATACGCAGTATTTT
TRBD2	TRBV27	.	TRBJ2-1	CASSLPLAGGEEEQFF	TGTGCCAGCAGTTTACCTCTAGCGGGGGGCGAGGAGGAGCAGTTCTTC
TRBD1	TRBV7-2	.	TRBJ2-3	CASRGQGGSTDTQYF	TGTGCCAGCAGGGGACAGGGAGGTAGCACAGATACGCAGTATTTT
.	TRBV19	.	TRBJ1-2	CASSIAAADGYTF	TGTGCCAGTAGTATAGCGGCGGCGGATGGCTACACCTTC
.	TRBV9	.	TRBJ2-5	CASSAPGHLQETQYF	TGTGCCAGCAGCGCCCCGGGACATCTTCAAGAGACCCAGTACTTC
TRBD2	TRBV7-3	.	TRBJ2-1	CASSLGPFSGGPLDEQFF	TGTGCCAGCAGCTTAGGACCTTTTAGCGGGGGCCCCCTAGATGAGCAGTTCTTC
TRBD1	TRBV7-9	.	TRBJ1-1	CASSRGGDRGAFF	TGTGCCAGCAGCCGCGGTGGAGACAGGGGAGCTTTCTTT
.	TRBV7-2	.	TRBJ2-2	CASSPLGGTGELFF	TGTGCCAGCAGCCCTCTTGGAGGGACCGGGGAGCTGTTTTTT
.	TRBV4-1	.	TRBJ1-2	CASTPSRTSNYGYTF	TGCGCCAGCACCCCAAGCCGGACATCTAACTATGGCTACACCTTC
TRBD1	TRBV18	.	TRBJ1-4	CASSPLRDRATNEKLFF	TGTGCCAGCTCACCACTCCGGGACAGAGCAACTAATGAAAAACTGTTTTTT
TRBD1	TRBV11-2	.	TRBJ1-2	CASSLVDRGDGYTF	TGTGCCAGCAGCTTAGTGGACAGGGGGGATGGCTACACCTTC
.	TRBV3-1/TRBV3-2	.	TRBJ1-2	CASSPAIQTYGYTF	TGTGCCAGCAGCCCCGCCATCCAGACTTATGGCTACACCTTC
.	TRBV6-5	.	TRBJ2-3	CASALAILSTDTQYF	TGTGCCAGCGCCCTAGCGATCCTTAGCACAGATACGCAGTATTTT
.	TRBV21-1	.	TRBJ2-5	CASRKGQDQETQYF	TGTGCCAGCAGGAAGGGACAGGATCAAGAGACCCAGTACTTC
.	TRBV27	.	TRBJ1-1	CASSFGLNTEAFF	TGTGCCAGCAGTTTCGGTTTGAACACTGAAGCTTTCTTT
.	TRBV7-6	.	TRBJ2-1	CASSLGLRGTEQFF	TGTGCCAGCAGCTTAGGCCTGCGGGGAACTGAGCAGTTCTTC
.	TRBV6-2/TRBV6-3	.	TRBJ1-1	CASSYSLNRGTEAFF	TGTGCCAGCAGTTACTCTTTAAACCGGGGCACTGAAGCTTTCTTT
.	TRBV2	.	TRBJ2-7	CASKSERSSYEQYF	TGTGCCAGCAAATCGGAGCGGAGCTCCTACGAGCAGTACTTC
.	TRBV7-6	.	TRBJ2-7	CASSVSPGGEQYF	TGTGCCAGCAGCGTTAGCCCGGGCGGGGAGCAGTACTTC
.	TRBV19	.	TRBJ2-5	CASRQGQETQYF	TGTGCCAGTAGACAGGGACAAGAGACCCAGTACTTC
.	TRBV15	few	TRBJ1-3	CATSSEPRTGNTIYF	TGTGCCACCAGCAGCGAGCCACGGACTGGAAACACCATATATTTT
TRBD2	TRBV6-1	.	TRBJ2-1	CASSEGGLAYNEQFF	TGTGCCAGCAGTGAGGGGGGACTAGCGTACAATGAGCAGTTCTTC
.	TRBV7-2	.	TRBJ1-5	CASSLEDGYQPQHF	TGTGCCAGCAGCTTAGAGGACGGATATCAGCCCCAGCATTTT
.	TRBV6-2/TRBV6-3	.	TRBJ1-2	CASSDNYGYTF	TGTGCCAGCAGCGATAACTATGGCTACACCTTC
TRBD1	TRBV19	.	TRBJ2-6	CASSKTGAPGANVLTF	TGTGCCAGTAGTAAGACAGGGGCTCCGGGGGCCAACGTCCTGACTTTC
.	TRBV7-9	.	TRBJ2-2	CASSLFRGTNTGELFF	TGTGCCAGCAGCTTATTCAGGGGTACTAACACCGGGGAGCTGTTTTTT
.	TRBV30	.	TRBJ1-1	CAWIPTGTGTEAFF	TGTGCCTGGATCCCAACCGGGACGGGGACTGAAGCTTTCTTT
.	TRBV7-9	once	TRBJ1-1	CASDYGENTEAFF	TGTGCCAGCGACTACGGTGAGAACACTGAAGCTTTCTTT
.	TRBV19	.	TRBJ1-5	CASSILADQPQHF	TGTGCCAGTAGTATACTGGCCGATCAGCCCCAGCATTTT